These 22 T cell receptor beta chains originate from one sample sequenced in a study of shared clonotypes between healthy human individuals. Data came from immunoSEQ multiplex PCR; TCRdb stores just in-frame clones and leaves some out. The sample yields more than 2,000,000 clones, approximately 93% seen once. Material: naive CD4+ T cells from PBMCs. Subset defined: CD45RA+ positively selected. Receptors originate from a man aged 18-30 years in good health. Some clones in this sample may be carry-over from other donors' samples.

The chain links TRBV11-2 to TRBJ1-4, with TRBD1 matching over 7 bases. Germline CDR1 SGHAT, CDR2 FQNNGV. Germline trimming cut 5 bases from V and 8 bases from J; bases unmatched to any gene: 11. This CDR3 is 15 amino acids long. CDR3 DNA sequence: TGTGCCAGCAGCCAAGGAGGGCAGGGGGGCGAAAAACTGTTTTTT. Its protein product is CASSQGGQGGEKLFF.

The chain has TRBV18 and TRBJ2-3, with 7 positions matching TRBD1. The CDR3 runs to 16 residues. The V and J ends lost 3 bases and 0 bases, in that order; junction bases with no gene match: 6. Germline CDR1 and CDR2: KGHSH and LQKENI. CDR3 DNA: TGTGCCAGCTCACCCGCGAGGGGGCGAAGCACAGATACGCAGTATTTT. It codes for CASSPARGRSTDTQYF.

V gene TRBV9 combines with J gene TRBJ2-7, with D maybe TRBD2 (5 bases). The germline gives CDR1 SGDLS, CDR2 YYNGEE. Trimming pared 0 bases from V and 9 bases from J, leaving 16 bases between. The CDR3 is 14 residues long. CDR3 sequence: CASSVGVREIAQYF. In DNA, the CDR3 is TGTGCCAGCAGCGTAGGTGTACGGGAAATTGCGCAGTACTTC.

The V gene is TRBV5-4, the J gene TRBJ1-2; the match to TRBD1 covers 7 bases. V was clipped by 0 bases and J by 2 bases; unmatched bases: 4. Germline values: CDR1 SGHNT, CDR2 YYREEE (reference sequence). CDR3 length: 15 residues. CDR3 nucleotides: TGTGCCAGCAGCTTGGGTGGGGGACAGAACTATGGCTACACCTTC. Translating it yields CASSLGGGQNYGYTF.

The gene calls are TRBV11-1 and TRBJ2-2, with D unclear. The ends were cut back, 0 bases at V and 1 base at J, with 6 bases in the middle. In germline, CDR1 is SGHAT, CDR2 FQDESV (reference sequence). There are 15 residues in the CDR3. In nucleotides, the CDR3 is TGTGCCAGCAGCTTAGCGGTACTGAACACCGGGGAGCTGTTTTTT. Translated, it gives CASSLAVLNTGELFF.

This rearrangement joins TRBV27 to TRBJ2-3; tentatively, D is TRBD1 or TRBD2 (5 bases each). Trimming left V 7 bases short and J 1 base short, with 15 bases between. The germline gives CDR1 MNHEY, CDR2 SMNVEV (reference sequence). CDR3 length: 15 residues. As DNA, the CDR3 is TGTGCCAGCAAGAACAAGAGAGGGGGCACAGATACGCAGTATTTT. Translating gives CASKNKRGGTDTQYF.

The V call is TRBV7-2, the J call TRBJ1-2; possibly TRBD1 for D (5 bases). CDR3 length: 14 amino acids. V lost 5 bases, J lost 4 bases, and 14 bases lay in between. The germline gives CDR1 SGHTA, CDR2 FQGNSA. In nucleotides, the CDR3 is TGTGCCAGCAGCCCTCGGGGCCGCACCTATGGCTACACCTTC. This encodes CASSPRGRTYGYTF.

This clone was counted between two and nine times. The genes are TRBV10-3 and TRBJ2-2, with 8 bases matching TRBD1. This CDR3 region has 14 residues. Germline loops: CDR1 ENHRY, CDR2 SYGVKD. Trimming at V came to 6 bases and at J to 6 bases, leaving 6 bases not matched to a gene. The CDR3 sequence is CAIRLGQGAGELFF. CDR3 coding DNA: TGTGCCATCAGACTCGGACAGGGTGCCGGGGAGCTGTTTTTT.

The chain uses TRBV11-2 and TRBJ2-3, with D tentatively TRBD2 (5 bases). The CDR3 totals 16 residues. V was shortened by 2 bases and J by 1 base, with 13 bases between the two germline ends. Germline loops: CDR1 SGHAT, CDR2 FQNNGV. Written as DNA, the CDR3 is TGTGCCAGCAGCTTATTGAGGGTAGCCGGCACAGATACGCAGTATTTT. As protein: CASSLLRVAGTDTQYF.

The rearrangement uses TRBV7-8 and TRBJ2-2; either TRBD1 or TRBD2 may fit D (5 bases each). Germline-derived CDR1 and CDR2 are SGHVS and FQNEAQ. The CDR3 is 18 residues long. V was shortened by 0 bases and J by 1 base, with 15 bases between the two germline ends. The CDR3 DNA reads TGTGCCAGCAGCTTAGCACACCGGGACGTCTTGAACACCGGGGAGCTGTTTTTT. It translates to CASSLAHRDVLNTGELFF.

The chain carries TRBV19 and TRBJ1-1, with D uncertain. The CDR3 is 13 residues long. Trimming pared 5 bases from V and 0 bases from J, leaving 7 bases between. The germline gives CDR1 LNHDA, CDR2 SQIVND (reference sequence). The CDR3, as DNA: TGTGCCAGTAGTCAGTGGATGAACACTGAAGCTTTCTTT. This codes for CASSQWMNTEAFF.

The table lists this clone with a count of one. The chain has TRBV2 and TRBJ2-2; either TRBD1 or TRBD2 may fit D (5 bases each). The CDR3 spans 14 residues. Per germline, CDR1 SNHLY and CDR2 FYNNEI. V gave up 6 bases and J gave up 3 bases, with 11 bases separating them. The CDR3 region has the DNA TGTGCCAGCAGGGGGGACCTATACACCGGGGAGCTGTTTTTT. It codes for CASRGDLYTGELFF.

The chain couples TRBV28 to TRBJ2-7; unclear D gene. V was clipped by 7 bases and J by 5 bases, with 9 bases between them. Germline V gene data show CDR1 as MDHEN and CDR2 as SYDVKM. The CDR3 is made up of 11 amino acids. The CDR3 spells CASTFYNEQYF. The DNA for the CDR3 is TGTGCCAGCACCTTCTACAACGAGCAGTACTTC.

The V gene is TRBV18, the J gene TRBJ2-7; 8 bases are a match to TRBD1. The V segment lost 3 bases and the J segment 3 bases; nucleotides outside the gene matches: 7. The CDR3 length is 15 residues. Germline-derived CDR1 and CDR2 are KGHSH and LQKENI. The CDR3 loop reads CASSPLDRALYEQYF. CDR3 bases: TGTGCCAGCTCACCGCTGGACAGGGCGCTCTACGAGCAGTACTTC.

The V gene is TRBV25-1, the J gene TRBJ1-4; D perhaps matches TRBD1 (5 bases). Trimming cost V 8 bases and J 7 bases, with 17 bases left between them. Germline loops: CDR1 MGHDK, CDR2 SYGVNS. The CDR3 extends over 14 amino acids. CDR3 coding DNA: TGTGCCAGCGGAGACCGGGGTAGGGGTGAAAAACTGTTTTTT. Translating gives CASGDRGRGEKLFF.

The rearrangement joins TRBV6-6 to TRBJ1-2; no clear D gene. CDR3 length: 12 amino acids. From germline, CDR1 is MNHNY and CDR2 SVGAGI (reference sequence). Trimming stripped 2 bases from V and 4 bases from J, with 5 bases between. In DNA, the CDR3 is TGTGCCAGCAGTTACGGTGGCTATGGCTACACCTTC. It codes for CASSYGGYGYTF.

The V gene is TRBV25-1, the J gene TRBJ2-7, with D unclear. V gave up 1 base and J gave up 7 bases, with 17 bases separating them. Germline CDR1 reads MGHDK; CDR2 reads SYGVNS. CDR3 length: 15 residues. The DNA of the CDR3 is TGTGCCAGCAGTGAATCCGGCTTCATCTCGGGTGAGCAGTACTTC. Protein product: CASSESGFISGEQYF.

Regarding this clone: The same CDR3 also results from other DNA sequences found in this sample. V is TRBV11-3 and J is TRBJ2-3, with D possibly TRBD1 on 5 matching bases. There are 14 residues in the CDR3. Germline V gives CDR1 SGHNT, CDR2 YENEEA. V was trimmed by 0 bases and J by 2 bases, leaving 6 bases between them. CDR3 sequence (DNA): TGTGCCAGCAGCTTAGACAGGGACACAGATACGCAGTATTTT. As protein: CASSLDRDTDTQYF.

The rearrangement uses TRBV11-2 and TRBJ2-1; 14 bases match TRBD2. CDR1 SGHAT and CDR2 FQNNGV come from the germline V gene. V was clipped by 3 bases and J by 8 bases; unmatched bases: 6. The CDR3 is 16 residues long. This CDR3 is CASSLAGLAGVDEQFF. For the CDR3, the DNA is TGTGCCAGCAGCTTGGCGGGACTAGCGGGAGTCGATGAGCAGTTCTTC. Full variable domain (missing parts from reference TRBV11-2 and TRBJ2-1): EAGVAQSPRYKIIEKRQSVAFWCNPISGHATLYWYQQILGQGPKLLIQFQNNGVVDDSQLPKDRFSAERLKGVDSTLKIQPAKLEDSAVYLCASSLAGLAGVDEQFFGPGTRLTVL.

The chain has TRBV11-1 and TRBJ2-7; the D call may be TRBD1 or TRBD2 (5 bases each). Per the germline V gene, CDR1 is SGHAT and CDR2 is FQDESV (reference sequence). The CDR3 has 16 residues. V was cut by 1 base and J by 3 bases, with 16 bases left in between. CDR3 loop: CASSLGIAGTDYEQYF. The CDR3 DNA is TGTGCCAGCAGCTTAGGAATAGCAGGGACCGACTACGAGCAGTACTTC.

V usage is TRBV6-5 and J usage is TRBJ2-3, with a weak D call TRBD2 (5 bases). The V end lost 4 bases, the J end lost 3 bases, and 14 bases lay between the germline ends. Germline V gene data show CDR1 as MNHEY and CDR2 as SVGAGI. The CDR3 loop spans 15 amino acids. The CDR3 spells CASSWSGRVTDTQYF. The CDR3 DNA follows: TGTGCCAGCAGTTGGTCGGGAAGGGTTACAGATACGCAGTATTTT.

V and J are TRBV29-1 and TRBJ1-4, with 9 bases aligning to TRBD1. Trimming removed 6 bases from V and 7 bases from J; junction bases left unmatched: 9. The CDR3 has 14 residues. Germline loops: CDR1 SQVTM, CDR2 ANQGSEA. As DNA, the CDR3 is TGCAGCGTCGCTCCCACAGGGGGCAGTGAAAAACTGTTTTTT. It encodes CSVAPTGGSEKLFF.